This is a list of T cell receptor beta chains from one sample in a study of long-term antiretroviral therapy in people with HIV. The assay was immunoSEQ multiplex PCR, and TCRdb's table has in-frame clones only and misses some. This sample has 25,000 to 35,000 clones, with about three quarters found just once. Here the sequenced sample was unsorted PBMCs, taken 3.1 years after starting antiretroviral therapy. These receptors were obtained from a woman between 45 and 65 years old with HIV. Both conserved end residues are part of each CDR3. A D gene is named only where the DNA matches it firmly. Clone sizes are given selectively: once, few, many, or a class where the clone is expanded.

size	V	D	J	CDR3	DNA
-	TRBV19	-	TRBJ1-1	CASSPGWVEEAFF	TGTGCCAGTAGTCCGGGGTGGGTAGAGGAAGCTTTCTTT
-	TRBV29-1	-	TRBJ1-2	CSVESSGTNFNYGYTF	TGCAGCGTTGAGTCATCCGGGACAAATTTTAACTATGGCTACACCTTC
-	TRBV27	TRBD1	TRBJ2-5	CASSPRAGGLETQYF	TGTGCCAGCAGTCCCCGGGCAGGGGGCTTAGAGACCCAGTACTTC
-	TRBV5-1	-	TRBJ2-6	CASSLDGSSGANILTF	TGCGCCAGCAGCTTGGACGGAAGCTCTGGGGCCAACATCCTGACTTTC
-	TRBV27	TRBD1	TRBJ2-1	CATSRGTGYSEQFF	TGTGCCACATCTCGCGGGACAGGGTATAGTGAGCAGTTCTTC
few	TRBV7-8	-	TRBJ1-6	CASSQDSRLSPLHF	TGTGCCAGCAGCCAGGACAGCCGTTTGTCTCCCCTCCACTTT
-	TRBV4-1	-	TRBJ2-5	CASSRGNQETQYF	TGCGCCAGCAGCCGGGGGAACCAAGAGACCCAGTACTTC
-	TRBV29-1	-	TRBJ2-1	CSVDLSSYNEQFF	TGCAGCGTTGACCTGAGCTCCTACAATGAGCAGTTCTTC
-	TRBV19	TRBD1	TRBJ1-2	CASSPLTGGKNYGYTF	TGTGCCAGTAGTCCCCTCACAGGGGGCAAAAACTATGGCTACACCTTC
-	TRBV5-1	-	TRBJ1-1	CASSLNGGEAFF	TGCGCCAGCAGCTTGAACGGGGGGGAAGCTTTCTTT
-	TRBV27	-	TRBJ2-5	CASSQGPGGFQETQYF	TGTGCCAGCAGTCAGGGGCCAGGCGGATTCCAAGAGACCCAGTACTTC
-	TRBV30	-	TRBJ2-3	CAWSRTVVSSTDTQYF	TGTGCCTGGAGTAGGACGGTCGTTTCTAGCACAGATACGCAGTATTTT
-	TRBV6-1	-	TRBJ1-1	CASSDRPGATNTEAFF	TGTGCCAGCAGTGATCGTCCGGGGGCAACGAACACTGAAGCTTTCTTT
-	TRBV6-5	-	TRBJ2-3	CASSYADTQYF	TGTGCCAGCAGTTACGCAGATACGCAGTATTTT
few	TRBV19	-	TRBJ1-2	CASSIDKGRGYTF	TGTGCCAGTAGTATCGACAAAGGTCGTGGCTACACCTTC
once	TRBV10-3	-	TRBJ1-5	CAISESGGWTQHF	TGTGCCATCAGTGAGTCGGGGGGATGGACCCAGCATTTT
-	TRBV4-1	TRBD2	TRBJ2-3	CASSQVAGFSTDTQYF	TGCGCCAGCAGCCAAGTAGCGGGTTTCAGCACAGATACGCAGTATTTT
-	TRBV5-1	TRBD1	TRBJ1-1	CASSSGRTGGAYTEAFF	TGCGCCAGCAGCTCGGGCCGGACAGGGGGCGCATACACTGAAGCTTTCTTT
-	TRBV6-5	TRBD1	TRBJ1-5	CASSYSRDRGHQPQHF	TGTGCCAGCAGTTACTCGAGAGACAGGGGGCATCAGCCCCAGCATTTT
-	TRBV6-5	TRBD1	TRBJ1-1	CASDDRVTEAFF	TGTGCCAGCGATGACAGGGTCACTGAAGCTTTCTTT
-	TRBV7-2	TRBD2	TRBJ2-2	CASSSAWLAGVNTGELFF	TGTGCCAGCAGCTCCGCCTGGCTAGCGGGGGTGAACACCGGGGAGCTGTTTTTT
-	TRBV5-5	-	TRBJ2-7	CASSPPSRYEQYF	TGTGCCAGCAGCCCCCCGTCCCGGTACGAGCAGTACTTC
-	TRBV5-1	TRBD1	TRBJ2-1	CASSLTTGTGGNEQFF	TGCGCCAGCAGCTTGACGACCGGGACAGGGGGGAATGAGCAGTTCTTC
-	TRBV18	-	TRBJ1-2	CASSPSPGDGYTF	TGTGCCAGCTCACCGAGTCCGGGGGATGGCTACACCTTC
few	TRBV19	TRBD1	TRBJ1-5	CASSGTGDQPQHF	TGTGCCAGTAGTGGGACAGGGGATCAGCCCCAGCATTTT
few	TRBV4-1	-	TRBJ1-6	CASSQDITYNSPLHF	TGCGCCAGCAGCCAAGATATAACTTATAATTCACCCCTCCACTTT
-	TRBV4-2	-	TRBJ1-1	CASSQELRGNTEAFF	TGTGCCAGCAGCCAAGAACTTAGGGGGAACACTGAAGCTTTCTTT
-	TRBV2	-	TRBJ2-7	CASSGDPGQRSYEQYF	TGTGCCAGCAGTGGGGATCCAGGACAGCGCTCCTACGAGCAGTACTTC
few	TRBV27	TRBD1	TRBJ1-1	CASSPHRDRNTEAFF	TGTGCCAGCAGTCCCCACCGGGACAGGAACACTGAAGCTTTCTTT
once	TRBV4-1	-	TRBJ2-2	CASSQAGAAGELFF	TGCGCCAGCAGCCAAGCGGGGGCAGCCGGGGAGCTGTTTTTT
-	TRBV28	-	TRBJ1-4	CASSLYGRGDATNEKLFF	TGTGCCAGCAGTTTATATGGCCGGGGGGATGCAACTAATGAAAAACTGTTTTTT
-	TRBV27	-	TRBJ2-7	CASSLRNRVYEQYF	TGTGCCAGCAGTTTAAGGAACAGGGTCTACGAGCAGTACTTC
-	TRBV7-9	-	TRBJ2-4	CASSHGNTKNIQYF	TGTGCCAGCAGCCACGGTAACACGAAAAACATTCAGTACTTC
-	TRBV27	-	TRBJ1-2	CASSLHGTNYGYTF	TGTGCCAGCAGTTTGCATGGAACCAACTATGGCTACACCTTC
few	TRBV6-6	-	TRBJ1-1	CASSSHENMNTEAFF	TGTGCCAGCAGTTCCCACGAGAACATGAACACTGAAGCTTTCTTT
-	TRBV19	-	TRBJ1-5	CASKSLLGNQPQHF	TGTGCCAGTAAGTCCCTGTTGGGCAATCAGCCCCAGCATTTT
-	TRBV5-1	TRBD1	TRBJ1-3	CASSTGQGASGNTIYF	TGCGCCAGCAGCACCGGACAGGGGGCTAGTGGAAACACCATATATTTT